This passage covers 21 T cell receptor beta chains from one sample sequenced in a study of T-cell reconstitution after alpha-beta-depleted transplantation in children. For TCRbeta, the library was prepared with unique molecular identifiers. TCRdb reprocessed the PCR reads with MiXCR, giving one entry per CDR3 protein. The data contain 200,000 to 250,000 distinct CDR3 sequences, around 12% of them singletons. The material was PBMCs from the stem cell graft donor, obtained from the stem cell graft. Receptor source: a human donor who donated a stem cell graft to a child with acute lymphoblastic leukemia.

CDR3 sequence: CASSTQGATNEKLFF. CDR3 DNA: TGTGCCAGCAGCACTCAGGGGGCAACTAATGAAAAACTGTTTTTT. The V call is TRBV7-8, the J call TRBJ1-4, with 7 bases lining up with TRBD1. Germline values: CDR1 SGHVS, CDR2 FQNEAQ. This CDR3 comprises 15 residues. The V and J ends lost 5 bases and 0 bases, in that order; junction bases with no gene match: 3.

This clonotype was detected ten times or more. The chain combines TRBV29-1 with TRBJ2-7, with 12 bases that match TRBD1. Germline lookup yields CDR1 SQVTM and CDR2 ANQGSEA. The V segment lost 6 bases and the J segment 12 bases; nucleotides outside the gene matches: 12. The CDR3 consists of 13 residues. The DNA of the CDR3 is TGCAGCGTCCAACCCCGGGACAGGGGGCCACTGTACTTC. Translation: CSVQPRDRGPLYF.

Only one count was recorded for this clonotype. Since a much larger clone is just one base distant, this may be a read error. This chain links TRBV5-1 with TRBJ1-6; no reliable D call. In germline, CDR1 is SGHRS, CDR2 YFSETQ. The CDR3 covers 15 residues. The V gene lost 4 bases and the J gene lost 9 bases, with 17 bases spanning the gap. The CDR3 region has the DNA TGCGCCAGCAGCCCGGCCGAGGGCCACGGTTCACCCCTCCACTTT. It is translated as CASSPAEGHGSPLHF.

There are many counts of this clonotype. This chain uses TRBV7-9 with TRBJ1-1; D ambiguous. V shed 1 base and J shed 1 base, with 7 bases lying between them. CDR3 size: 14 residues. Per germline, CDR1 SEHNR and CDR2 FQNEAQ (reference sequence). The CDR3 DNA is TGTGCCAGCAGCTTAGGGTACGGGAACACTGAAGCTTTCTTT. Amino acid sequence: CASSLGYGNTEAFF.

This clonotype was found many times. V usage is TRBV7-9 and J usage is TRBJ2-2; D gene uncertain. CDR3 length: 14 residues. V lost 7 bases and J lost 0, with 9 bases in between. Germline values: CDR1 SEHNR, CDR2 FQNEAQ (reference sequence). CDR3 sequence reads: CASTPSANTGELFF. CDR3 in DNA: TGTGCCAGCACCCCGAGTGCGAACACCGGGGAGCTGTTTTTT.

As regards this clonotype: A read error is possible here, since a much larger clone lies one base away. The CDR3 region has the DNA TGCAGTGCTCACCCTTCGGCAAGGGAGACCCAGTACTTC. It codes for CSAHPSARETQYF. The chain combines TRBV20-1 with TRBJ2-5; D is unclear. With 5 bases removed from V and 5 bases from J, the gap between germline ends came to 15 bases. CDR1 and CDR2 (germline): DFQATT, SNEGSKA (reference sequence). The CDR3 is 13 amino acids.

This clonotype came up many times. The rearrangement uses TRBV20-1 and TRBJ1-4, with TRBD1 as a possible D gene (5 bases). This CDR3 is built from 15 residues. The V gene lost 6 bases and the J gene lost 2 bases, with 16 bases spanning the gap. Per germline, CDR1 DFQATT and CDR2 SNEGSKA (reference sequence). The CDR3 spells CSAKPTGGTNEKLFF. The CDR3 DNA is TGCAGTGCGAAACCCACCGGGGGGACTAATGAAAAACTGTTTTTT.

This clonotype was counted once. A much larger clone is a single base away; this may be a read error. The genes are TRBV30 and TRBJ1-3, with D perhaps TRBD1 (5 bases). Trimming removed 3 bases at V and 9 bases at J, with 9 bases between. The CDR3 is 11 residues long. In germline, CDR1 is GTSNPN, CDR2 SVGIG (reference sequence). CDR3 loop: CAWRLGTTIYF. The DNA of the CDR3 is TGTGCCTGGAGACTTGGGACCACCATATATTTT.

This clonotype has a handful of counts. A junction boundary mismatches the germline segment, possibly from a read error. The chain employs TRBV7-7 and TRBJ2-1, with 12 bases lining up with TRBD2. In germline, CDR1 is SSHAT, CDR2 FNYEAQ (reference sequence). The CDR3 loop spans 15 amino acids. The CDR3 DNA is TGTGCTAGCAGCGTCGGGACTAGCGGGTGGAATGAGCAGTTCTTC. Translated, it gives CASSVGTSGWNEQFF.

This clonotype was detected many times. DNA of the CDR3: TGTGCCAGCAGCTTCCTAGCGGGGCGGGTCGCAAAAGAGACCCAGTACTTC. Translated: CASSFLAGRVAKETQYF. J is TRBJ2-5 and V is TRBV11-2; the match to TRBD2 covers 9 bases. CDR1 SGHAT and CDR2 FQNNGV come from the germline V gene. The V segment lost 3 bases and the J segment 3 bases; nucleotides outside the gene matches: 11. This CDR3 region has 17 residues. Full variable domain (outside the CDR3, taken from reference TRBV11-2 and TRBJ2-5): EAGVAQSPRYKIIEKRQSVAFWCNPISGHATLYWYQQILGQGPKLLIQFQNNGVVDDSQLPKDRFSAERLKGVDSTLKIQPAKLEDSAVYLCASSFLAGRVAKETQYFGPGTRLLVL.

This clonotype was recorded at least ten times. CDR3 in DNA: TGCGCCAGCAGAAGGACAGGGGTCTTTGGTGTGAATTCACCCCTCCACTTT. Amino acid sequence: CASRRTGVFGVNSPLHF. The chain recombines TRBV5-1 with TRBJ1-6, with 9 bases aligning to TRBD1. This CDR3 has 17 amino acids. The V segment lost 5 bases and the J segment 7 bases; nucleotides outside the gene matches: 13. Germline values: CDR1 SGHRS, CDR2 YFSETQ.

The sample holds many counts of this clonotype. The CDR3 here is CASSYSGRAYEQYF. CDR3 coding DNA: TGTGCCAGCAGTTACAGCGGCAGAGCATACGAGCAGTACTTC. The rearrangement links TRBV6-2 or TRBV6-3 to TRBJ2-7, with D tentatively TRBD2 (5 bases). The germline V and J ends were trimmed by 2 bases and 4 bases, with 12 bases remaining between them. This CDR3 has 14 residues. Germline CDR1 MNHEY, CDR2 SVGEGT.

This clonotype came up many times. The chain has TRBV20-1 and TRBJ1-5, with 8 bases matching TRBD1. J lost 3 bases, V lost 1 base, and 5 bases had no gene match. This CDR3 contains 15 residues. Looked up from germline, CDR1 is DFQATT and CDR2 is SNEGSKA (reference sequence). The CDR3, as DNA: TGCAGTGCTAGAGGGACAGGGAATCCCAATCAGCCCCAGCATTTT. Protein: CSARGTGNPNQPQHF.

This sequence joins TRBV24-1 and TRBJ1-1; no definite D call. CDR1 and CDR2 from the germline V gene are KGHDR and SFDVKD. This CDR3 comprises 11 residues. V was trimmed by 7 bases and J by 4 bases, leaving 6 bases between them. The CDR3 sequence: CATRDGTEAFF. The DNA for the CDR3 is TGTGCCACCAGGGACGGCACTGAAGCTTTCTTT.

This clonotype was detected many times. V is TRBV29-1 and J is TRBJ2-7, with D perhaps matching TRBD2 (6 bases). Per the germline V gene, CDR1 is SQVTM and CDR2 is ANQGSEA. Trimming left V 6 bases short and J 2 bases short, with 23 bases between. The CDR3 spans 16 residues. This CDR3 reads CSVIAEGFSHTYEQYF. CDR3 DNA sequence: TGCAGCGTCATAGCGGAGGGGTTTTCCCATACCTACGAGCAGTACTTC.

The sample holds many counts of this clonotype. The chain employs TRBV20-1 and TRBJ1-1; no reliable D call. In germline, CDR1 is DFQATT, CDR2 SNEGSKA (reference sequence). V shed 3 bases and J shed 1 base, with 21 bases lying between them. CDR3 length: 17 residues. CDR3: CSASERLRTTANTEAFF. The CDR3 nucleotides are TGCAGTGCTAGCGAACGCCTAAGGACCACGGCGAACACTGAAGCTTTCTTT.

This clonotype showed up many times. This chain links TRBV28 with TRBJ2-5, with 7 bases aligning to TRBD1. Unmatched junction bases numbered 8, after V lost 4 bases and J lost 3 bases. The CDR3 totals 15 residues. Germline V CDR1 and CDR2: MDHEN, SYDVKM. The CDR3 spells CASSWTGFMKETQYF. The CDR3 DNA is TGTGCCAGCAGTTGGACAGGATTTATGAAAGAGACCCAGTACTTC. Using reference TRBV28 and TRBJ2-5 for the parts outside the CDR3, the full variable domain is DVKVTQSSRYLVKRTGEKVFLECVQDMDHENMFWYRQDPGLGLRLIYFSYDVKMKEKGDIPEGYSVSREKKERFSLILESASTNQTSMYLCASSWTGFMKETQYFGPGTRLLVL.

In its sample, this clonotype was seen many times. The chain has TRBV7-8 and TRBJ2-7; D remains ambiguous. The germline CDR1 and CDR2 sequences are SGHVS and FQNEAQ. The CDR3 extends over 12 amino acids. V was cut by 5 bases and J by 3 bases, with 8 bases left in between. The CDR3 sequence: CASSQPDYEQYF. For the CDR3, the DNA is TGTGCCAGCAGCCAACCCGACTACGAGCAGTACTTC. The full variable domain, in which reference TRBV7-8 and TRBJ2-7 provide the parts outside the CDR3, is GAGVSQSPRYKVAKRGQDVALRCDPISGHVSLFWYQQALGQGPEFLTYFQNEAQLDKSGLPSDRFFAERPEGSVSTLKIQRTQQEDSAVYLCASSQPDYEQYFGPGTRLTVT.

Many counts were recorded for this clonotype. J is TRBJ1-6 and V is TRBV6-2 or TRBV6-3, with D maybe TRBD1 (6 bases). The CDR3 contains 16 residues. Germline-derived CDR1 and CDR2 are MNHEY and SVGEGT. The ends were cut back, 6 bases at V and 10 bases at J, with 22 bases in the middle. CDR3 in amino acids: CASSPSTGGPRSPLHF. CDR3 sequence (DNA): TGTGCCAGCAGCCCGTCGACCGGGGGCCCCAGATCACCCCTCCACTTT.

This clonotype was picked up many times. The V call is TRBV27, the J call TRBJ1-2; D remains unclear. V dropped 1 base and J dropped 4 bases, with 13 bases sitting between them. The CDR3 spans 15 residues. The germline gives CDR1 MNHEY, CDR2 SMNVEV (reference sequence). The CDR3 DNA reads TGTGCCAGCAGTTTATTCCCACCGGTAGGCTATGGCTACACCTTC. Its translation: CASSLFPPVGYGYTF.

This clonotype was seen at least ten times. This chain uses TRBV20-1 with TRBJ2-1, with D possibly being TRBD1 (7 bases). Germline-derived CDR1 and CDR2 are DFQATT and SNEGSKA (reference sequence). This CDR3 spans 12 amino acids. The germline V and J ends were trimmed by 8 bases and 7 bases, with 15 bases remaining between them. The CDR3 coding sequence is TGCAGTTCCCAGGGGGGTATGAATGAGCAGTTCTTC. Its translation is CSSQGGMNEQFF.